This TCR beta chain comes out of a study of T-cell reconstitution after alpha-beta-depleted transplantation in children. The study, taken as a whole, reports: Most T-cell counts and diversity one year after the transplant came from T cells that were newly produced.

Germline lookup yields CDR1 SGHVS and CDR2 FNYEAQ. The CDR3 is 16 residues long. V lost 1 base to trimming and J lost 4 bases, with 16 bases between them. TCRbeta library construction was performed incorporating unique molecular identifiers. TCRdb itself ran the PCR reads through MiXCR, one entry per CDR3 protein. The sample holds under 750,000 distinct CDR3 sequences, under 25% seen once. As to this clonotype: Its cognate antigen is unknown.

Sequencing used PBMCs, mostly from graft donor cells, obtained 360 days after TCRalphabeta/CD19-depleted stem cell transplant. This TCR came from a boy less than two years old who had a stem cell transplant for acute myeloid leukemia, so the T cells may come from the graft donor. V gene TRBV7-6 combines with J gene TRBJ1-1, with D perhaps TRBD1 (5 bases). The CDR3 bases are TGTGCCAGCAGCTTAGTGGTGGGGGGGTTCGGCACTGAAGCTTTCTTT. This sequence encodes CASSLVVGGFGTEAFF.